This T cell receptor (beta chain) was identified during a study of blood T cell repertoires in COVID-19. Looking at the study overall: The United States, Italy and Spain provided the acute and convalescent COVID-19 samples. T cells, B-cell-depleted T cells, or PBMCs supplied cDNA or gDNA.

Per the study methods: Nucleated cell counts were estimated from reference gene primer amplification. Here immunoSEQ multiplex PCR was the method, and the copy in TCRdb shows in-frame clones only, minus some. V and J calls and clone size are copied from that table; D and trimming were computed from the DNA. The table includes over 300,000 clones, almost 90% detected once. Germline V CDR1 and CDR2: MNHEY, SMNVEV (reference sequence). The CDR3 contains 13 residues. V shed 3 bases and J shed 3 bases, with 8 bases lying between them. The J gene is TRBJ1-1, the V gene TRBV27; D unresolved. The TCR sequence derives from a man younger than 35 with active or convalescent COVID-19. The sample was peripheral blood. The CDR3 protein is CASSFSRDTEAFF. CDR3 nucleotides: TGTGCCAGCAGTTTTAGCCGGGACACTGAAGCTTTCTTT.